Below, 12 T cell receptor beta chains from the same sample are listed, as sequenced in a study of T cells in Graves' hyperthyroidism and ophthalmopathy. RNA transcripts yielded amplified TCR beta CDR3 regions. HTBI primers were used for first-round RT-PCR of the TCR CDR3. TCRdb re-called the multiplex PCR reads with MiXCR, one entry per CDR3 protein. The sample consists of roughly 160,000 distinct CDR3 sequences, just under 9.5% of them appearing once. Sequenced input: blood. Receptors originate from a woman aged 18-29 years with Graves' hyperthyroidism that later progressed to Graves' ophthalmopathy.

This clonotype was recorded at least ten times. V and J are TRBV10-3 and TRBJ1-2; 7 nucleotides agree with TRBD1. CDR3 length: 17 residues. CDR1 is ENHRY and CDR2 is SYGVKD in the germline V gene. The V gene end was trimmed by 8 bases and the J gene end by 2 bases; junction bases not matched to a gene: 17. This CDR3 is CAISQAPPDRTNYGYTF. CDR3 bases: TGTGCCATCTCACAGGCCCCCCCGGACAGGACGAACTATGGCTACACCTTC.

For this clonotype: A much larger clone lies a single base off, so this may be a read error. This chain joins TRBV2 and TRBJ1-1; D unresolved. Trimming shortened V by 6 bases and J by 1 base, and 9 bases separated the two germline ends. This CDR3 is built from 13 residues. CDR1 is SNHLY, CDR2 FYNNEI, per germline. CDR3 amino acids: CASRPQRNTEAFF. DNA for the CDR3: TGTGCCAGCAGGCCACAGAGGAACACTGAAGCTTTCTTT.

This clonotype has a count of ten or more. J is TRBJ2-5 and V is TRBV27; D is perhaps TRBD2 (6 bases). CDR1 is MNHEY, CDR2 SMNVEV, per germline (reference sequence). The CDR3 totals 15 residues. V was cut by 6 bases and J by 4 bases, with 18 bases left in between. This CDR3 reads CASSLSGRGSETQYF. The CDR3 DNA reads TGTGCCAGCAGCCTTAGCGGCCGAGGTTCAGAGACCCAGTACTTC.

This clonotype was seen at least ten times. The V call is TRBV6-1, the J call TRBJ1-5; TRBD1 matches at 8 bases. Per the germline V gene, CDR1 is MNHNS and CDR2 is SASEGT. This CDR3 contains 16 residues. Trimming cost V 6 bases and J 0 bases; bases outside gene matches: 7. As DNA, the CDR3 is TGTGCCAGCAGGATACAGGGGGGAGATAGCAATCAGCCCCAGCATTTT. Its translation: CASRIQGGDSNQPQHF.

This clonotype has at least ten counts. J is TRBJ1-4 and V is TRBV27; weak D call: TRBD1 (6 bases). Germline V gene lookup returns CDR1 MNHEY and CDR2 SMNVEV (reference sequence). Trimming removed 2 bases at V and 6 bases at J, with 10 bases between. The length of the CDR3 is 14 residues. The DNA of the CDR3 is TGTGCCAGCAGTTTACGGGGGCGGTATGAAAAACTGTTTTTT. As protein: CASSLRGRYEKLFF.

This clonotype was picked up many times. The chain is built from TRBV5-5 and TRBJ2-7; D is possibly TRBD1 or TRBD2 (6 bases each). Per the germline V gene, CDR1 is SGHKS and CDR2 is YYEKEE (reference sequence). There are 14 residues in the CDR3. V lost 3 bases and J lost 3, with 13 bases in between. The CDR3: CASSSGAAVYEQYF. The DNA of the CDR3 is TGTGCCAGCAGCTCGGGGGCAGCGGTCTACGAGCAGTACTTC.

This clonotype was seen at least ten times. This rearrangement joins TRBV12-5 to TRBJ2-1; D is unresolved. V was trimmed by 2 bases and J by 4 bases, leaving 12 bases between them. Germline CDR1 is LGHNT and CDR2 is FRNRAP. The CDR3 loop spans 15 amino acids. The DNA for the CDR3 is TGTGCTAGTGGTTTGAGATCCGGAAAGTACAATGAGCAGTTCTTC. It is translated as CASGLRSGKYNEQFF.

This clonotype came up a few times. The rearrangement links TRBV30 to TRBJ2-6; the D gene is possibly TRBD1 (5 bases). V dropped 2 bases and J dropped 4 bases, with 12 bases sitting between them. Germline-derived CDR1 and CDR2 are GTSNPN and SVGIG (reference sequence). The CDR3 contains 15 residues. CDR3 bases: TGTGCCTGGAGTACCCCCAGGGCCGGGGCCAACGTCCTGACTTTC. Residues: CAWSTPRAGANVLTF.

The chain links TRBV7-2 to TRBJ2-4; the match to TRBD2 covers 10 bases. V lost 4 bases to trimming and J lost 4 bases; unmatched junction nucleotides: 4. The germline CDR1 and CDR2 sequences are SGHTA and FQGNSA. CDR3 size: 15 residues. Written as DNA, the CDR3 is TGTGCCAGCAGCTCCTCAGCGGGGGGGAAAAACATTCAGTACTTC. Its translation is CASSSSAGGKNIQYF.

Ten or more counts support this clonotype. The genes are TRBV28 and TRBJ1-2; TRBD1 aligns across 10 bases. In germline, CDR1 is MDHEN, CDR2 SYDVKM. The CDR3 length is 15 residues. Trimming cost V 5 bases and J 8 bases; bases outside gene matches: 11. The CDR3 is CASSLTTGTGVGYTF. The CDR3 nucleotides read TGTGCCAGCAGTCTCACGACCGGGACAGGGGTCGGCTACACCTTC.

This clonotype was recorded at least ten times. This chain connects TRBV25-1 to TRBJ2-2; 7 positions match TRBD2. The V segment lost 1 base and the J segment 5 bases; nucleotides outside the gene matches: 1. This CDR3 comprises 14 residues. Per germline, CDR1 MGHDK and CDR2 SYGVNS. The CDR3 loop is CASSEWGGTGELFF. The CDR3, as DNA: TGTGCCAGCAGTGAATGGGGGGGAACCGGGGAGCTGTTTTTT.

To note about this clonotype: This sequence may be a read error, since a much larger clone differs from it by one base. This sequence joins TRBV19 and TRBJ2-7, with 9 bases fitting TRBD2. From germline, CDR1 is LNHDA and CDR2 SQIVND (reference sequence). The CDR3 extends over 15 amino acids. DNA for the CDR3: TGTGCCAGTAGTATTAATAGCGGGAGTCGGTACGAGCAGCACTTC. This translates into CASSINSGSRYEQHF.